This TCR beta chain was identified in a study of T cells after yellow fever vaccination (dated 2019 in TCRdb). The study in broad terms: The SMART-Seq v4 Ultra Low Input RNA kit was used to prepare libraries from fractions with low cell numbers. Blood was collected at multiple timepoints before and after primary and secondary immunization, and bulk PBMC replicates and cell subsets were isolated. Two healthy male donors made up the cohort, one aged 18 to 29 years and the other aged 30 to 40 years. Bulk TCR alpha and beta repertoires were sequenced longitudinally to track T-cell clones before and after primary and booster YFV17D yellow fever vaccination.

In its sample, this clonotype was seen once. This clone's antigen is unknown. Base-call qualities are not available, and no considerably larger clone is one nucleotide away. One read alone is a weak basis. V ends up 8 bases short and J 8 bases short, with an unmatched junction base count of 7. From cysteine to phenylalanine, the CDR3 is 13 amino acids long. The retained sequence is limited to the CDR3, 39 bases, with the frame set at the first base. Via the germline V gene (reference sequence), CDR1 is SEHNR and CDR2 FQNEAQ. In light of the paper, this sample's treatment or condition label describes: live attenuated yellow fever vaccine strain. PBMCs were isolated from peripheral blood using a standard Ficoll-Paque protocol. Dynabeads CD4 and CD8 positive selection kits were used to isolate CD4 and CD8 T-cell fractions. TriZol was used to extract RNA from bulk PBMCs, from CD4 and CD8 fractions, and from dextramer-positive and dextramer-negative fractions.

Summary of the overall study and its limitations: Because the study included only a couple of donors, the extent to which the findings can be generalized is limited. A small share of clonotypes occurred in both CD4 and CD8 compartments, likely arising from convergent recombination. The secondary T-cell response was found to be weaker but faster than the primary response, with a peak reached on day 5 rather than on day 15. Most clones expanded after primary vaccination were re-detected after the booster (around 96% of CD4 and 80% to 90% of CD8), suggesting broad memory maintenance. Computational filtering was needed because FACS-sorted repertoires could contain abundant contaminating clonotypes from the bulk population.

TCR cDNA was made using 5'RACE template switching, a step that added a universal primer site and unique molecular identifiers. Priming for cDNA synthesis came from both the TCR alpha and TCR beta constant segments. Libraries were amplified in two PCR steps, with sample barcodes and sequencing adapters added in the second step. Libraries were sequenced on Illumina HiSeq 2500 (2x100 bp) or NovaSeq (2x150 bp). The study's processing was this. Reads were demultiplexed and collapsed into UMI consensus sequences with MIGEC, and V(D)J alignment was performed with MiXCR. Vaccine-responding clonotypes were defined with edgeR using replicate PBMC samples, requiring FDR below 0.01 and a log2 fold change above 5 up to day 15. Each bulk clonotype received a CD4 or CD8 identity based on whether the sequenced CD4 or CD8 repertoire contained that clonotype at higher abundance. The public sequencing data were trimmed at Q25 with fastp and processed into clonotypes with MiXCR by TCRdb, which kept only in-frame beta chains. Identical CDR3 protein sequences are pooled into one entry, listed with their most common genes and DNA. The V and J calls and clone size are TCRdb's, not the authors'. In this sample the table shows roughly 150,000 distinct CDR3 sequences, 5.5% to 7.5% of which occur a single time. The ten largest clones represent around 2.3% of the sample.

The sequences come from CD4+ T cells sorted from PBMCs, collected 5 days after the first yellow fever vaccination. The receptor's source is a man aged 18 to 29 who received the YFV17D yellow fever vaccine. Here the chain combines TRBV7-9 and TRBJ2-1, with 9 junctional bases fitting TRBD1. The CDR3 corresponds to CASRLDRGYEQFF. The DNA sequence follows: TGTGCCAGCCGCCTGGACAGGGGTTATGAGCAGTTCTTC.